A single sample gave rise to the 17 T cell receptor beta chains below, sequenced in a study of cytomegalovirus exposure and HLA in healthy donors. A multiplex PCR was run with 60 Vbeta primers and 13 Jbeta primers. Repertoires were generated with immunoSEQ multiplex PCR, while TCRdb's copy carries only in-frame clones and drops some. The profile shows fewer than 140,000 clones, 75% of them singletons. Sequenced sample: PBMCs. The receptors shown here come from a male donor in good health and CMV-seropositive.

This chain joins TRBV7-6 and TRBJ2-2; 10 bases fit TRBD1. Germline lookup yields CDR1 SGHVS and CDR2 FNYEAQ. The CDR3 consists of 17 residues. V shed 2 bases, J shed 5 bases, and the junction held 8 bases outside the gene matches. The CDR3 sequence is CASSLLGGTGVTGELFF. CDR3 nucleotide sequence: TGTGCCAGCAGCTTATTGGGAGGGACAGGGGTGACCGGGGAGCTGTTTTTT.

This chain links TRBV28 with TRBJ2-1; 13 nucleotides line up with TRBD2. CDR1 MDHEN and CDR2 SYDVKM come from the germline V gene. Unmatched junction bases numbered 7, after V lost 7 bases and J lost 7 bases. The CDR3 covers 15 residues. This chain's CDR3 is CASNPGLAGKNEQFF. The CDR3 DNA follows: TGTGCCAGCAACCCGGGACTAGCGGGGAAAAATGAGCAGTTCTTC.

The table lists this clone with a few counts. This chain joins TRBV7-8 and TRBJ1-1; maybe TRBD1 (6 bases). The V gene's germline CDR1 is SGHVS and CDR2 FQNEAQ. Trimming shortened V by 5 bases and J by 0 bases, and 13 bases separated the two germline ends. The CDR3 totals 15 residues. The CDR3, as DNA: TGTGCCAGCAGCCCCCAAAGGGACATGAACACTGAAGCTTTCTTT. It is translated as CASSPQRDMNTEAFF.

The chain carries TRBV6-1 and TRBJ2-7; no reliable D call. The CDR3 runs 15 residues. V shed 5 bases and J shed 0 bases, with 14 bases lying between them. Looked up from germline, CDR1 is MNHNS and CDR2 is SASEGT. Written as DNA, the CDR3 is TGTGCCAGCAGTACGAGTCGTTCGAGCTCCTACGAGCAGTACTTC. Protein: CASSTSRSSSYEQYF.

The chain joins TRBV27 to TRBJ2-3; 12 nucleotides align to TRBD2. The CDR3 totals 16 residues. The V gene end was trimmed by 4 bases and the J gene end by 7 bases; junction bases not matched to a gene: 9. Germline V CDR1 and CDR2: MNHEY, SMNVEV (reference sequence). CDR3 nucleotides: TGTGCCAGCAGTTCCCGTTCTAGCGGGGGGGCGTATACGCAGTATTTT. As protein: CASSSRSSGGAYTQYF.

V and J are TRBV11-2 and TRBJ2-6, with TRBD1 matching over 8 bases. Losses at the gene ends were 6 bases for V and 2 bases for J; bases not matched to a gene: 6. Germline lookup yields CDR1 SGHAT and CDR2 FQNNGV. The CDR3 sequence is 16 residues long. CDR3 in amino acids: CASSRLGQAGANVLTF. Here the CDR3 DNA reads TGTGCCAGCAGTCGACTGGGACAGGCTGGGGCCAACGTCCTGACTTTC.

The V gene is TRBV14, the J gene TRBJ2-1; D perhaps matches TRBD2 (6 bases). The CDR3 runs 16 residues. With 3 bases removed from V and 10 bases from J, the gap between germline ends came to 22 bases. Germline V CDR1 and CDR2: SGHDN, FVKESK. The CDR3: CASSHKLSGAGGEQFF. CDR3 in DNA: TGTGCCAGCAGCCATAAGTTATCGGGAGCTGGAGGGGAGCAGTTCTTC.

The chain has TRBV30 and TRBJ2-7; D possibly corresponds to TRBD1 (6 bases). Germline-derived CDR1 and CDR2 are GTSNPN and SVGIG (reference sequence). The V end was cut by 2 bases, the J end by 6 bases, with 26 bases between. The length of the CDR3 is 17 residues. The CDR3 loop reads CAWSFQTGTRIFCEQYF. The CDR3 DNA follows: TGTGCCTGGAGTTTTCAGACCGGGACACGGATTTTTTGCGAGCAGTACTTC.

The rearrangement links TRBV5-1 to TRBJ2-1, with TRBD2 matching over 12 bases. The trim removed 5 bases at V and 5 bases at J, leaving 5 bases unmatched. The CDR3 consists of 15 residues. Germline CDR1 and CDR2: SGHRS and YFSETQ. The CDR3 is CASSLTSGGHNEQFF. In DNA, the CDR3 is TGCGCCAGCAGTTTAACTAGCGGGGGGCACAATGAGCAGTTCTTC.

The rearrangement joins TRBV9 to TRBJ1-2, with a possible D match to TRBD1 (6 bases). CDR1 and CDR2 (germline): SGDLS, YYNGEE. CDR3 length: 19 amino acids. V lost 3 bases and J lost 4, with 28 bases in between. CDR3 bases: TGTGCCAGCAGCGCCCAACAGTATCCTGGACAGAGCTTTACCTATGGCTACACCTTC. Its protein is CASSAQQYPGQSFTYGYTF.

The V gene is TRBV2, the J gene TRBJ2-7; D may be TRBD1 (6 bases). CDR3 length: 15 amino acids. From germline, CDR1 is SNHLY and CDR2 FYNNEI. V was clipped by 4 bases and J by 4 bases, with 17 bases between them. CDR3 DNA: TGTGCCAGCAGTGGCGGTGGGTCAAGGGGGTACGAGCAGTACTTC. Translation: CASSGGGSRGYEQYF.

The chain links TRBV7-2 to TRBJ2-3; D perhaps matches TRBD2 (6 bases). The V gene lost 3 bases and the J gene lost 5 bases, with 9 bases spanning the gap. The CDR3 is 13 residues long. The germline V gene encodes CDR1 SGHTA and CDR2 FQGNSA. The CDR3 reads CASSFERVDTQYF. In DNA, the CDR3 is TGTGCCAGCAGCTTTGAGCGGGTAGATACGCAGTATTTT. Combining the CDR3 with reference TRBV7-2 and TRBJ2-3 gives the whole variable domain GAGVSQSPSNKVTEKGKDVELRCDPISGHTALYWYRQSLGQGLEFLIYFQGNSAPDKSGLPSDRFSAERTGGSVSTLTIQRTQQEDSAVYLCASSFERVDTQYFGPGTRLTVL.

This chain uses TRBV6-4 with TRBJ2-1, with D maybe TRBD2 (7 bases). CDR1 is MRHNA, CDR2 SNTAGT, per germline. The CDR3 has 13 amino acids. The V and J ends lost 5 bases and 10 bases respectively, with 15 bases between them. CDR3 nucleotides: TGTGCCAGCAGTTCCCGCGGGGGCCGCGAGCAGTTCTTC. Amino acid sequence: CASSSRGGREQFF.

The V and J genes are TRBV10-3 and TRBJ1-2; 7 nucleotides agree with TRBD1. Germline CDR1 and CDR2: ENHRY and SYGVKD. The CDR3 length is 11 residues. V trimming: 11 bases; J trimming: 4 bases; junction bases outside the gene matches: 4. CDR3 sequence reads: CAAQGGYGYTF. Written as DNA, the CDR3 is TGTGCCGCCCAGGGGGGCTATGGCTACACCTTC.

This clone was seen a few times. This CDR3 is also generated by other DNA sequences in the sample. The chain is built from TRBV5-1 and TRBJ2-5; D perhaps matches TRBD2 (6 bases). Trimming shortened V by 2 bases and J by 4 bases, and 9 bases separated the two germline ends. Germline V gene lookup returns CDR1 SGHRS and CDR2 YFSETQ. The CDR3 runs to 13 residues. The chain's CDR3 is CASSFGGRETQYF. Here the CDR3 DNA reads TGCGCCAGCAGCTTCGGAGGGCGAGAGACCCAGTACTTC.

The chain couples TRBV10-3 to TRBJ1-1, with D hard to call. CDR3 length equals 13 residues. The germline V gene encodes CDR1 ENHRY and CDR2 SYGVKD. V dropped 6 bases and J dropped 3 bases, with 11 bases sitting between them. This chain's CDR3 is CAIRFFSDTEAFF. The CDR3 nucleotides are TGTGCCATCAGGTTCTTTTCCGACACTGAAGCTTTCTTT.

This clone has just one count. The V call is TRBV4-1, the J call TRBJ1-2, with a possible D match to TRBD1 (5 bases). The CDR3 extends over 14 amino acids. Germline CDR1 reads MGHRA; CDR2 reads YSYEKL. V was cut by 1 base and J by 5 bases, with 11 bases left in between. The CDR3 loop reads CASSQVSGGYGYTF. CDR3 DNA sequence: TGCGCCAGCAGCCAAGTATCCGGGGGGTATGGCTACACCTTC.